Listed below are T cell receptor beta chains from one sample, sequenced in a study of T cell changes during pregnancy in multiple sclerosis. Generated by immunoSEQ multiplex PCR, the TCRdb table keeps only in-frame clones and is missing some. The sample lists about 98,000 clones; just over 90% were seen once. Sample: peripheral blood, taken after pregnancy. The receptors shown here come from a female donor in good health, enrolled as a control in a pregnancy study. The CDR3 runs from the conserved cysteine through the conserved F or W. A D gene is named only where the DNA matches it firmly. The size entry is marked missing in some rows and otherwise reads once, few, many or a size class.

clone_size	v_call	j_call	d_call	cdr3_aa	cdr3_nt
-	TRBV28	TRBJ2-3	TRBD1	CASRDRNTDTQYF	TGTGCCAGCAGGGACAGGAACACAGATACGCAGTATTTT
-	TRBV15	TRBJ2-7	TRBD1	CATSPWTGSYEQYF	TGTGCCACCAGCCCCTGGACAGGGTCCTACGAGCAGTACTTC
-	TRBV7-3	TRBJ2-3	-	CASSPPGTDTQYF	TGTGCCAGCAGCCCCCCCGGCACAGATACGCAGTATTTT
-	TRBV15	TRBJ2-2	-	CATSQVLGRHTGELFF	TGTGCCACCAGCCAGGTCTTGGGGCGGCACACCGGGGAGCTGTTTTTT
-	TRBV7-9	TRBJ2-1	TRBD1	CASRPGQGWYNEQFF	TGTGCCAGCAGACCCGGACAGGGGTGGTACAATGAGCAGTTCTTC
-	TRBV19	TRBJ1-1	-	CASYQGMVAFF	TGTGCCAGTTACCAGGGTATGGTAGCTTTCTTT
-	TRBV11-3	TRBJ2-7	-	CASSLRTSGYEQYF	TGTGCCAGCAGCTTAAGGACATCGGGCTACGAGCAGTACTTC
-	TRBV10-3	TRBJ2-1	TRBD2	CASRTSGRIDEQFF	TGTGCCAGCAGAACTAGCGGGAGAATCGATGAGCAGTTCTTC
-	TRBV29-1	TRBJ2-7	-	CSVGKSDYEQYF	TGCAGCGTTGGAAAATCGGACTACGAGCAGTACTTC
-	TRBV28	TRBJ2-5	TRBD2	CASSLLLPGLRGEEAETQYF	TGTGCCAGCAGTTTACTCCTCCCGGGACTTCGGGGGGAGGAAGCAGAGACCCAGTACTTC
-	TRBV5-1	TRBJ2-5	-	CASSLLSPEETQYF	TGCGCCAGCAGCTTACTTAGTCCTGAGGAGACCCAGTACTTC
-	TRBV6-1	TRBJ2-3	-	CASSGGGAGHTQYF	TGTGCCAGCAGTGGAGGCGGGGCTGGACATACGCAGTATTTT
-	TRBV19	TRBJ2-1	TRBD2	CASSLTSGSINEQFF	TGTGCCAGTAGTTTGACTAGCGGGAGTATCAATGAGCAGTTCTTC
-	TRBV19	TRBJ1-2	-	CASKGDRSGYTF	TGTGCCAGTAAAGGAGACAGGAGCGGCTACACCTTC
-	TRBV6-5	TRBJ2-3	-	CASSSAGTYTDTQYF	TGTGCCAGCAGTTCCGCTGGGACTTACACAGATACGCAGTATTTT
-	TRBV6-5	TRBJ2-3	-	CASSPVGVPDTQYF	TGTGCCAGCAGTCCGGTAGGGGTCCCCGATACGCAGTATTTT
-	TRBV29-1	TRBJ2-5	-	CSVEEGAGETQYF	TGCAGCGTTGAGGAGGGGGCGGGGGAGACCCAGTACTTC
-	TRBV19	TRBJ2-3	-	CASSDFVSDTQYF	TGTGCCAGTAGTGACTTTGTGTCGGATACGCAGTATTTT
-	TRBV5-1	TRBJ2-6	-	CASSLSDSGANVLTF	TGCGCCAGCAGCTTGAGCGACTCTGGGGCCAACGTCCTGACTTTC
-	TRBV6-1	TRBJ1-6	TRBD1	CASSEAGQGYSPLHF	TGTGCCAGCAGTGAGGCAGGACAGGGTTATTCACCCCTCCACTTT
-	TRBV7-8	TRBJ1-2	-	CASSWGLTAEYGYTF	TGTGCCAGCAGCTGGGGCCTGACGGCGGAATATGGCTACACCTTC
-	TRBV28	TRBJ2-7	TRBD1	CASSLAGQGSYEQYF	TGTGCCAGCAGTTTAGCGGGACAGGGGAGCTACGAGCAGTACTTC
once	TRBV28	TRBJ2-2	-	CASSPPGHWNTGELFF	TGTGCCAGCAGCCCTCCGGGACACTGGAACACCGGGGAGCTGTTTTTT
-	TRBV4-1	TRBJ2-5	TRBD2	CASSQDSGAQQETQYF	TGCGCCAGCAGCCAAGATAGCGGGGCCCAACAAGAGACCCAGTACTTC
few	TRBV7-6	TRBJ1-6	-	CASSLVGTGDSPLHF	TGTGCCAGCAGCTTAGTAGGAACCGGGGATTCACCCCTCCACTTT
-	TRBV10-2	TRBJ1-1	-	CASEERAMNTEAFF	TGCGCCAGCGAAGAGAGAGCAATGAACACTGAAGCTTTCTTT
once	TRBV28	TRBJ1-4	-	CASSLTKGEKLFF	TGTGCCAGCAGTCTAACCAAGGGGGAAAAACTGTTTTTT
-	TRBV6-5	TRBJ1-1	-	CASSSYSVNTEAFF	TGTGCCAGCAGTTCGTACAGTGTGAACACTGAAGCTTTCTTT
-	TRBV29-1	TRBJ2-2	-	CSVTRVGELFF	TGCAGCGTTACCCGGGTTGGGGAGCTGTTTTTT
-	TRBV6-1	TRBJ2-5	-	CASSGGRARETQYF	TGTGCCAGCAGTGGGGGGCGGGCCCGTGAGACCCAGTACTTC
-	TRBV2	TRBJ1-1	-	CASRAGHMGTEAFF	TGTGCCAGCAGAGCCGGACACATGGGAACTGAAGCTTTCTTT
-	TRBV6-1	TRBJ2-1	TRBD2	CASSDEGTSGSFSDNEQFF	TGTGCCAGCAGTGATGAGGGGACTAGCGGGAGCTTCTCCGACAATGAGCAGTTCTTC
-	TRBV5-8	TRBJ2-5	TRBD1	CASSLQGGLRTQYF	TGTGCCAGCAGCCTACAAGGGGGCCTTAGGACCCAGTACTTC
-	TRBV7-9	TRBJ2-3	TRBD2	CASSLGLAGAQLITDTQYF	TGTGCCAGCAGCTTAGGGCTAGCGGGGGCCCAATTAATCACAGATACGCAGTATTTT
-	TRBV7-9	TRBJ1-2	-	CASSLSTGTGNYGYTF	TGTGCCAGCAGCTTAAGTACGGGAACAGGGAACTATGGCTACACCTTC
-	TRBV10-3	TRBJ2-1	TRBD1	CAISATGSGGAEQFF	TGTGCCATCAGTGCGACAGGGTCCGGAGGAGCTGAGCAGTTCTTC
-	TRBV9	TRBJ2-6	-	CASSSSAGRLPGANVLTF	TGTGCCAGCAGCTCGAGCGCGGGACGCCTACCTGGGGCCAACGTCCTGACTTTC
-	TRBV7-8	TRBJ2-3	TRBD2	CASSLDKREYVDTQYF	TGTGCCAGCAGCTTAGATAAGCGGGAGTATGTAGATACGCAGTATTTT
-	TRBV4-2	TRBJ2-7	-	CASSGEINEQYF	TGTGCCAGCTCAGGGGAAATTAACGAGCAGTACTTC
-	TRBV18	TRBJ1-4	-	CASSPPSGSNEKLFF	TGTGCCAGCTCACCCCCCTCGGGTTCTAATGAAAAACTGTTTTTT
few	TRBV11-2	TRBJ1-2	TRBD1	CASSLDRRDRGYGYTF	TGTGCCAGCAGCTTAGATCGCCGGGACAGGGGCTATGGCTACACCTTC
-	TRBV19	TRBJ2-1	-	CASSQLASHEQFF	TGTGCCAGTAGCCAACTAGCTTCTCATGAGCAGTTCTTC
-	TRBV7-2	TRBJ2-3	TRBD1	CASSSSGQGTDTQYF	TGTGCCAGCAGCTCTTCCGGACAGGGCACAGATACGCAGTATTTT
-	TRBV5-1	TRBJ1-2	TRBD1	CASSLETGRRYGYTF	TGCGCCAGCAGCTTGGAGACAGGGAGAAGGTATGGCTACACCTTC
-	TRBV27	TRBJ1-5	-	CASSLQYNQPQHF	TGTGCCAGCAGTTTACAGTACAATCAGCCCCAGCATTTT
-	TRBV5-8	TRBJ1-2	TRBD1	CASSLQQGAKYGYTF	TGTGCCAGCAGCCTTCAACAGGGGGCGAAGTATGGCTACACCTTC
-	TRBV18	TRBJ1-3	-	CASSPPPRGTIYF	TGTGCCAGCTCACCACCCCCAAGAGGCACCATATATTTT
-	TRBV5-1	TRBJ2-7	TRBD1	CASRRGQGTYEQYF	TGCGCCAGCCGGCGGGGACAGGGGACCTACGAGCAGTACTTC
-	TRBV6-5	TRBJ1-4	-	CASSYQGLRGEKLFF	TGTGCCAGCAGTTACCAGGGGTTAAGGGGAGAAAAACTGTTTTTT
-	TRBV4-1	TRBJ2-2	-	CASSQRGALGGTGELFF	TGCGCCAGCAGTCAACGGGGGGCCTTGGGGGGCACCGGGGAGCTGTTTTTT
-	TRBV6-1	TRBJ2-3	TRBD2	CASSDRGLDRDTQYF	TGTGCCAGCAGTGACCGGGGACTAGACCGAGATACGCAGTATTTT
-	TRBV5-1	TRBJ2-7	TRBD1	CASSLSGTGFYEQYF	TGCGCCAGCAGCTTGTCCGGGACAGGGTTCTACGAGCAGTACTTC
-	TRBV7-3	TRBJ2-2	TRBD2	CASSLDGGAPGELFF	TGTGCCAGCAGCTTGGACGGGGGGGCCCCCGGGGAGCTGTTTTTT
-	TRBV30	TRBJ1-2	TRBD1	CAWSGQGASYDYTF	TGTGCCTGGAGTGGACAGGGGGCTTCGTACGACTACACCTTC
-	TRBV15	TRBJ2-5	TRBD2	CATSRDPSSGSETQYF	TGTGCCACCAGCAGAGATCCGTCTAGCGGGAGTGAGACCCAGTACTTC
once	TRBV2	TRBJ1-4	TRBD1	CASSERTGATNEKLFF	TGTGCCAGCAGTGAAAGGACAGGGGCAACTAATGAAAAACTGTTTTTT
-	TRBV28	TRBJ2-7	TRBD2	CASSLSSSGSSYEQYF	TGTGCCAGCAGTTTATCTAGTAGCGGGAGTTCTTACGAGCAGTACTTC